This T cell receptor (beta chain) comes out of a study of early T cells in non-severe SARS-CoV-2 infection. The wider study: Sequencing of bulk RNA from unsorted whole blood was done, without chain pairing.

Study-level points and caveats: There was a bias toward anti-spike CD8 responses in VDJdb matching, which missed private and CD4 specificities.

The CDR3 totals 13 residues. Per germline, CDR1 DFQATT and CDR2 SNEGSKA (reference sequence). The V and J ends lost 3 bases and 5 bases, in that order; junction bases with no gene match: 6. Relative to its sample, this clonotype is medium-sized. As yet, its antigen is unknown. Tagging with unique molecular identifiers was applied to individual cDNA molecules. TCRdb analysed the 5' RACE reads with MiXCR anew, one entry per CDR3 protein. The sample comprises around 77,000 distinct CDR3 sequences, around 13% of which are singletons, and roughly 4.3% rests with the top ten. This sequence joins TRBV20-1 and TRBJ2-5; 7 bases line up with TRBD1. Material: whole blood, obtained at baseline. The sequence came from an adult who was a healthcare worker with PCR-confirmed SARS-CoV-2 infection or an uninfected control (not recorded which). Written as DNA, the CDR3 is TGCAGTGCTAGGACAGGGCCGTTGGAGACCCAGTACTTC. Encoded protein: CSARTGPLETQYF.